This section outlines one TCR beta chain sequence together with its context. Its antigen is not identified. This entry is derived from a study of T cell responses to AZD1222 COVID-19 vaccine. Study-wide context: Pooling was applied to second doses at about 4 or about 12 weeks.

TCRdb keeps only in-frame clones here, not all; method: immunoSEQ multiplex PCR. The profile covers about 110,000 clones, with 90% appearing a single time and about 4.8% taken by the ten largest. This CDR3 has 16 amino acids. Germline loops: CDR1 KGHSH, CDR2 LQKENI. V trimming: 6 bases; J trimming: 2 bases; junction bases outside the gene matches: 7. General study results and limits: The study found vaccine-associated CD4 TCRs spanning spike, dominant at 160-218 and 743-854. Sampled repertoires all dated from after the peak T cell response. Baseline antibody screening turned up just 6 or 7 seropositive AZD1222 recipients.

This receptor was obtained from an adult in good health. The V gene is TRBV18, the J gene TRBJ1-3; TRBD1 matches at 10 bases. Sequences were derived from peripheral blood, sampled on day 0 of AZD1222 vaccination. This CDR3 reads CASSRDRGRPGNTIYF. The CDR3 nucleotides read TGTGCCAGCTCTCGGGACAGGGGTCGTCCTGGAAACACCATATATTTT.